The T cell receptor beta chain under discussion was sequenced for a study of cytomegalovirus exposure and HLA in healthy donors. Study-wide results and caveats: Further analysis, carried out later, found HLA-associated TCR beta chains more clonally expanded than equally common other chains. As was reported, the HLA-A and HLA-B alleles of most subjects were accurately predicted from TCR beta sequences.

This PCR relied on a set of 60 Vbeta primers and 13 Jbeta primers. Using immunoSEQ multiplex PCR, the repertoire was profiled, and TCRdb retains in-frame clones only, with some absent. The repertoire consists of 90,000 to 120,000 clones, with around two thirds occurring once and the leading ten covering 14%. Trimming stripped 0 bases from V and 2 bases from J, with 11 bases between. The CDR3 consists of 15 residues. Germline values: CDR1 LNHNV, CDR2 YYDKDF (reference sequence). As to this clone: Its target is not known.

The receptor comes from a woman aged 40 to 50 in good health and CMV-seropositive. The sequencing input was PBMCs. The chain has TRBV15 and TRBJ2-7; the D gene is possibly TRBD2 (6 bases). CDR3 loop: CATSRDRLVAYEQYF. For the CDR3, the DNA is TGTGCCACCAGCAGAGATAGACTAGTCGCCTACGAGCAGTACTTC.